Listed below are T cell receptor beta chains from one sample, sequenced in a study of early T cells in non-severe SARS-CoV-2 infection. MiXCR, run by TCRdb on the 5' RACE reads, gives a single entry per CDR3 protein. The sample consists of more than 20,000 distinct CDR3 sequences, roughly 4.1% of them appearing once. Sequencing used whole blood. These receptors were obtained from an adult who was a healthcare worker with PCR-confirmed SARS-CoV-2 infection or an uninfected control (not recorded which). CDR3s include the opening cysteine and the closing phenylalanine or tryptophan. D genes are given only for firm matches. Clone size is shown for a subset of rows, as once, few, many or a class of expanded clone.

v_gene	d_gene	j_gene	abundance	CDR3nt	CDR3aa
TRBV5-6	.	TRBJ2-4	many	TGTGCCAGCAGCTCGACCTCAGGGGGGATTCAGTACTTC	CASSSTSGGIQYF
TRBV7-2	.	TRBJ1-1	medium-sized	TGTGCCAGCAGCTTACATCCAGGAGGGAACACTGAAGCTTTCTTT	CASSLHPGGNTEAFF
TRBV7-8	TRBD1	TRBJ1-4	many	TGTGCCAGCAGCTTATGGGCAGGGGGTAATGAAAAACTGTTTTTT	CASSLWAGGNEKLFF
TRBV12-3/TRBV12-4	TRBD1	TRBJ2-3	medium-sized	TGTGCCAGCAGTTTCCGGGACAGGGCGGTTTATACGCAGTATTTT	CASSFRDRAVYTQYF
TRBV20-1	.	TRBJ2-3	many	TGCAGTGCTAAAGGGGGGGGCGACACAGATACGCAGTATTTT	CSAKGGGDTDTQYF
TRBV18	.	TRBJ1-2	many	TGTGCCAGCTCACCACGCCAGCCTTTGGGCTACACCTTC	CASSPRQPLGYTF
TRBV4-3	.	TRBJ1-2	many	TGCGCCAGCAGCCAAGAACCGGGGGTAGACTACACCTTC	CASSQEPGVDYTF
TRBV6-5	.	TRBJ1-2	many	TGTGCCAGCAGTTACTCGAACGCCGGGGACTATGGCTACACCTTC	CASSYSNAGDYGYTF
TRBV20-1	.	TRBJ2-7	medium-sized	TGCAGGGCCCAAAGTGGGACGGTCTACGAGCAGTACTTC	CRAQSGTVYEQYF
TRBV19	.	TRBJ1-1	many	TGTGCCAGTGAAGGACAGTACACTGAAGCTTTCTTT	CASEGQYTEAFF
TRBV10-3	.	TRBJ2-7	many	TGTGCCATCAGTGCTGATTCCTACGAGCAGTACTTC	CAISADSYEQYF
TRBV2	TRBD1	TRBJ2-3	many	TGTGCCACCAAGACAGGGCGACTCACAGATACGCAGTATTTT	CATKTGRLTDTQYF
TRBV7-2	TRBD1	TRBJ2-7	many	TGTGCCAGCAGCTACACCCAGGGGGCCCCCGAGCAGTACTTC	CASSYTQGAPEQYF
TRBV28	TRBD1	TRBJ1-2	many	TGTGCCAGCAGGGGGACAGGGGGTGGCTACACCTTC	CASRGTGGGYTF
TRBV9	.	TRBJ2-3	.	TGTGCCAGCAGCGTAAATCTACTAGGGAGCACAGATACGCAGTATTTT	CASSVNLLGSTDTQYF
TRBV12-3/TRBV12-4	.	TRBJ2-2	few	TGTGCCAGCAGTTTCGGGGGCGCGCACACCGGGGAGCTGTTTTTT	CASSFGGAHTGELFF
TRBV20-1	TRBD2	TRBJ2-7	.	TGCAGTGCTGGGGCTAGCGGGGGAAACGAGCAGTACTTC	CSAGASGGNEQYF
TRBV7-9	.	TRBJ1-6	many	TGTGCCAGCCGTGGGGGGGAATTTTCACCCCTCCACTTT	CASRGGEFSPLHF
TRBV2	TRBD1	TRBJ1-5	medium-sized	TGTGCCAGCACTAAGACAGGGGGGGGCAGTCAGCCCCAGCATTTT	CASTKTGGGSQPQHF
TRBV11-2	.	TRBJ2-7	many	TGTGCCAACAGCCCCAAGGATCCCTACGAGCAGTACTTC	CANSPKDPYEQYF
TRBV12-3/TRBV12-4	TRBD1	TRBJ2-5	many	TGTGCCAGCAGCCTACAACAGGGGGCAATGAAGACCCAGTACTTC	CASSLQQGAMKTQYF
TRBV7-2	TRBD1	TRBJ1-1	many	TGTGCCAGCAGCTTGTTGTTGCTGGGACAGGGATCTCGAGGTGTGGATACTGAAGCTTTCTTT	CASSLLLLGQGSRGVDTEAFF
TRBV24-1	.	TRBJ2-1	many	TGTGCCACCAGTGATTTAGGCAATTACAATGAGCAGTTCTTC	CATSDLGNYNEQFF
TRBV28	.	TRBJ2-3	.	TGTGCCAGCCGAGACCGAGCCTCCACAGATACGCAGTATTTT	CASRDRASTDTQYF
TRBV18	.	TRBJ1-5	.	TGTGCCAGCCGCCTCAAAATGCCCCAGCATTTT	CASRLKMPQHF
TRBV5-4	.	TRBJ2-6	many	TGTGCCAGCAGCTTTTATGGTGCGAGCTCTGGGGCCAACGTCCTGACTTTC	CASSFYGASSGANVLTF
TRBV6-1	TRBD2	TRBJ2-6	.	TGTGCCAGCAGCACCGGGGGGTCTGGGGCCAACGTCCTGACTTTC	CASSTGGSGANVLTF
TRBV4-3	.	TRBJ2-1	many	TGCGCCAGCAGCCAGGATACAGGGCCGCGGGATGAGCAGTTCTTC	CASSQDTGPRDEQFF